A selection of T cell receptor beta chains follows, all from one sample in a study of blood T cells in healthy people across ages. TCRdb recomputed calls from the 5' RACE reads with MiXCR, one row per CDR3 protein. Among 1.5 million to 2 million distinct CDR3 sequences, 28% were seen once, and the ten largest hold more than 6%. The specimen was blood. The receptors derive from a woman in her thirties in good health. CDR3s include the opening cysteine and the closing phenylalanine or tryptophan. A D gene is named only where the DNA matches it firmly. Rows may omit the clone size; those that give it use once, few, many or a size class.

TRBJ1-1,TRBV5-1,TRBD1,15,-,CASKPFGQANTEAFF,TGCGCCAGCAAACCCTTCGGACAGGCGAACACTGAAGCTTTCTTT
TRBJ2-7,TRBV7-6,TRBD1,13,few,CASNTSQGYEQYF,TGTGCCAGCAACACATCACAGGGGTACGAGCAGTACTTC
TRBJ2-7,TRBV10-3,-,14,many,CAIKAQSGTYEQYF,TGTGCCATCAAAGCGCAGAGCGGAACCTACGAGCAGTACTTC
TRBJ1-2,TRBV12-3/TRBV12-4,TRBD1,15,few,CASSPRTGTGCGYTF,TGTGCCAGCAGTCCCCGGACAGGAACGGGCTGTGGCTACACCTTT
TRBJ1-2,TRBV2,-,12,-,CASNGGFYGYTF,TGTGCCAGCAATGGGGGGTTCTATGGCTACACCTTC
TRBJ1-2,TRBV24-1,-,12,few,CATSEQDYGYTF,TGTGCCACCAGTGAACAGGACTATGGCTACACCTTC
TRBJ1-5,TRBV3-1,-,16,-,CASSQGPGVRDQPQHF,TGTGCCAGCAGCCAGGGGCCCGGGGTACGGGATCAGCCCCAGCATTTT
TRBJ2-3,TRBV11-2,-,12,-,CASRSFPDTQYF,TGTGCCAGCAGGTCTTTCCCAGATACGCAGTATTTT
TRBJ2-5,TRBV6-5,TRBD2,15,many,CASRATSGLSETQYF,TGTGCCAGCAGGGCGACTAGCGGGCTGTCAGAGACCCAGTACTTC
TRBJ1-5,TRBV20-1,TRBD1,13,-,CNAGGQVDQPQHF,TGCAATGCTGGGGGACAGGTGGATCAGCCCCAGCATTTT
TRBJ1-1,TRBV10-3,-,13,few,CAISVGSNTEAFF,TGTGCCATCAGTGTGGGCTCGAACACTGAAGCTTTCTTT
TRBJ2-3,TRBV20-1,-,14,-,CSARGGGESDTRYF,TGCAGTGCTAGGGGAGGCGGAGAGTCGGATACGCGGTATTTT
TRBJ2-3,TRBV11-2,TRBD2,16,-,CASSPREGGRVDTQYF,TGTGCCAGCAGCCCAAGGGAGGGAGGCAGGGTAGATACGCAGTATTTT
TRBJ2-1,TRBV7-2,-,16,few,CAGSPGGSSLGNEQFF,TGTGCCGGCAGCCCAGGAGGGTCTAGCTTAGGCAATGAGCAGTTCTTC
TRBJ1-5,TRBV20-1,TRBD1,14,-,CSARGPTGKQPQHF,TGCAGTGCTAGAGGGCCGACAGGGAAGCAACCCCAGCATTTT
TRBJ2-1,TRBV6-2/TRBV6-3,TRBD2,14,few,CASRAGGTYNEQFF,TGTGCCAGCAGAGCGGGAGGAACCTACAATGAGCAGTTCTTC
TRBJ1-2,TRBV18,TRBD1,13,-,CASSPDRDRPNTF,TGTGCCAGCTCACCAGACCGGGACAGGCCGAACACCTTC
TRBJ2-2,TRBV9,-,16,-,CASSVEDGSETGELFF,TGTGCCAGCAGCGTAGAGGACGGGAGTGAGACCGGGGAGCTGTTTTTT
TRBJ2-7,TRBV18,TRBD1,16,once,CASSRTRGGQGNEQYF,TGTGCCAGCTCGCGAACCAGGGGGGGACAGGGGAACGAGCAGTACTTC
TRBJ2-7,TRBV11-2,-,15,few,CASRPSGSVSYEQYF,TGTGCCAGCCGCCCCTCCGGGTCCGTATCCTACGAGCAGTACTTC
TRBJ2-5,TRBV7-9,-,14,few,CASSQTAGPETQYF,TGTGCCAGCAGCCAAACAGCAGGGCCAGAGACCCAGTACTTC
TRBJ2-3,TRBV6-5,TRBD2,15,-,CASSRGIAGADTQYF,TGTGCCAGCAGTCGCGGTATAGCGGGAGCAGATACGCAGTATTTT
TRBJ1-5,TRBV20-1,-,13,-,CSARRDTYQPQHF,TGCAGTGCTAGGAGGGACACCTATCAGCCCCAGCATTTT
TRBJ2-7,TRBV4-3,TRBD2,16,-,CASSQDTGAGGLEQYF,TGCGCCAGCAGCCAAGACACTGGGGCGGGAGGGCTCGAGCAGTACTTC
TRBJ1-1,TRBV10-3,-,16,few,CAISEWITGMNTEAFF,TGTGCCATCAGTGAATGGATTACAGGGATGAACACTGAAGCTTTCTTT
TRBJ1-5,TRBV4-3,-,16,many,CASSQDHQGSYQPQHF,TGCGCCAGCAGCCAAGATCATCAGGGCAGCTACCAGCCCCAGCATTTT
TRBJ2-4,TRBV19,TRBD2,16,-,CASSPGLAGVRNIQYF,TGTGCCAGTAGTCCGGGACTAGCGGGAGTTCGAAACATTCAGTACTTC
TRBJ1-3,TRBV12-3/TRBV12-4,-,13,once,CASQRNTGNTIYF,TGTGCCAGCCAAAGGAACACTGGAAACACCATATATTTT
TRBJ1-5,TRBV25-1,-,13,few,CASSSDMDQPQHF,TGTGCCAGCAGCAGTGACATGGATCAGCCCCAGCATTTT
TRBJ2-1,TRBV7-8,-,13,-,CAGSLPPYNEQFF,TGTGCCGGCAGTTTACCCCCCTACAATGAGCAGTTCTTC
TRBJ2-7,TRBV10-2,-,11,many,CASGMSYEQYF,TGCGCCAGCGGGATGTCCTACGAGCAGTACTTC
TRBJ1-6,TRBV2,TRBD1,16,-,CASSEDGTGYNSPLHF,TGTGCCAGCAGTGAAGATGGGACAGGCTATAATTCACCCCTCCACTTT
TRBJ2-1,TRBV18,-,15,few,CASSLGSSNYNEQFF,TGTGCCAGCTCACTGGGGTCAAGCAATTACAATGAGCAGTTCTTC
TRBJ2-1,TRBV12-3/TRBV12-4,-,12,few,CASRTGTNEQFF,TGTGCCAGCCGAACCGGGACGAATGAGCAGTTCTTC
TRBJ1-5,TRBV12-5,TRBD1,16,few,CASGLTPPGGNQPQHF,TGTGCTAGTGGTTTGACACCACCAGGGGGGAATCAGCCCCAGCATTTT
TRBJ2-3,TRBV15,-,15,-,CATSREVASRNTQYF,TGTGCCACCAGCAGAGAGGTGGCTAGCAGGAATACGCAGTATTTT
TRBJ2-4,TRBV5-6,TRBD1,13,-,CASTLGQGYIQYF,TGTGCCAGCACCTTGGGACAGGGATACATTCAGTACTTC
TRBJ1-4,TRBV6-5,TRBD1,15,-,CAGSGDRARQEKLFF,TGTGCCGGCAGTGGGGACAGGGCCAGGCAGGAAAAACTGTTTTTT